This T cell receptor beta chain was obtained from a study of T cell responses to AZD1222 COVID-19 vaccine. Study observations and caveats: It was only after the peak T cell response that any repertoires were sampled. Unmutated variant regions are reportedly the target of nearly half of TCRs that are spike-specific. Donors in the cohort were predominantly white British and more often female, and clonal diversity was possibly underestimated.

Worth noting for this clone: Its antigen is unidentified.

Produced via immunoSEQ multiplex PCR; TCRdb's table is partial and in-frame only. Here the sample spans around 150,000 clones, 88% being singletons. This receptor was obtained from an adult in good health. The input for sequencing was peripheral blood, taken on day 0 of AZD1222 vaccination.

This CDR3 reads CASSGGGNQPQHF. Written as DNA, the CDR3 is TGTGCCAGTAGTGGAGGGGGGAATCAGCCCCAGCATTTT. V is TRBV19 and J is TRBJ1-5; a weak D match, TRBD1 (6 bases). CDR1 is LNHDA and CDR2 is SQIVND in the germline V gene (reference sequence). The CDR3 has 13 residues. Trimming took 5 bases from V and 4 from J, leaving 9 bases between them.